Shown below are 17 T cell receptor beta chains from a single sample sequenced in a study of blood T cell repertoires in COVID-19. TCRdb's table, derived via immunoSEQ multiplex PCR, lists solely in-frame clones and lacks some. The data hold some 400,000 clones, with approximately 77% observed a single time. Input material: peripheral blood. These receptors came from a human donor with acute or convalescent COVID-19. The donor label of this sample is uncertain.

Here the CDR3 DNA reads TGTGCCTGGAGGCCGGTGGGCAGGGGTCTTGGCGAGCAGTACTTC. This encodes CAWRPVGRGLGEQYF. The chain links TRBV30 to TRBJ2-7; perhaps TRBD1 as D (6 bases). The V gene's germline CDR1 is GTSNPN and CDR2 SVGIG (reference sequence). The CDR3 is made up of 15 amino acids. V was cut by 3 bases and J by 6 bases, with 21 bases left in between.

On this clone itself: Other DNA sequences in the same sample also yield this CDR3. The chain employs TRBV5-1 and TRBJ1-3, with D maybe TRBD1 (5 bases). CDR1 SGHRS and CDR2 YFSETQ come from the germline V gene. V was pared by 0 bases and J by 0 bases, with 10 bases between. This CDR3 comprises 16 residues. DNA of the CDR3: TGCGCCAGCAGCTTGGAGCGGGGGGGCTCTGGAAACACCATATATTTT. Its protein product is CASSLERGGSGNTIYF. The full variable domain, completed using reference TRBV5-1 and TRBJ1-3, is KAGVTQTPRYLIKTRGQQVTLSCSPISGHRSVSWYQQTPGQGLQFLFEYFSETQRNKGNFPGRFSGRQFSNSRSEMNVSTLELGDSALYLCASSLERGGSGNTIYFGEGSWLTVV.

This chain connects TRBV6-1 to TRBJ2-5; TRBD2 agrees at 9 bases. V lost 4 bases to trimming and J lost 2 bases; unmatched junction nucleotides: 14. This CDR3 has 18 residues. Germline CDR1 MNHNS, CDR2 SASEGT. The CDR3 DNA follows: TGTGCCAGCAGTGTGTATAGTCGTAGACTAGCGGATCAAGAGACCCAGTACTTC. Translating it yields CASSVYSRRLADQETQYF.

The chain recombines TRBV28 with TRBJ1-1; tentatively, D is TRBD1 (5 bases). In germline, CDR1 is MDHEN, CDR2 SYDVKM. V shed 7 bases and J shed 7 bases, with 19 bases lying between them. The CDR3 spans 14 residues. CDR3 residues: CASTSRQGRIEAFF. For the CDR3, the DNA is TGTGCCAGCACCTCCCGTCAGGGTAGGATTGAAGCTTTCTTT.

The V call is TRBV19, the J call TRBJ1-5; D is undetermined. Germline CDR1 LNHDA, CDR2 SQIVND (reference sequence). The CDR3 runs 14 residues. V was clipped by 2 bases and J by 4 bases, with 9 bases between them. CDR3 loop: CASSIRSGNQPQHF. In DNA, the CDR3 is TGTGCCAGTAGTATAAGGAGCGGGAATCAGCCCCAGCATTTT.

This chain uses TRBV28 with TRBJ2-1; the match to TRBD2 covers 10 bases. Germline V lookup: CDR1 MDHEN, CDR2 SYDVKM. V lost 2 bases to trimming and J lost 4 bases; unmatched junction nucleotides: 5. The CDR3 has 16 residues. CDR3 amino acids: CASSLGLLAGYNEQFF. The DNA of the CDR3 is TGTGCCAGCAGTTTAGGGTTACTAGCGGGGTACAATGAGCAGTTCTTC.

J is TRBJ1-1 and V is TRBV15; D is unresolved. Germline V gene sequence: CDR1 LNHNV, CDR2 YYDKDF (reference sequence). This CDR3 is built from 15 residues. Trimming removed 2 bases at V and 5 bases at J, with 15 bases between. CDR3 sequence: CATSRPGRRVTEAFF. CDR3 sequence (DNA): TGTGCCACCAGCAGACCAGGACGGAGGGTGACTGAAGCTTTCTTT.

V and J are TRBV7-9 and TRBJ2-7, with D tentatively TRBD2 (6 bases). Germline CDR1 reads SEHNR; CDR2 reads FQNEAQ (reference sequence). V was shortened by 3 bases and J by 6 bases, with 18 bases between the two germline ends. The CDR3 has 15 residues. The chain's CDR3 is CASSLSLSGEGEQYF. CDR3 sequence (DNA): TGTGCCAGCAGCTTGAGTTTATCGGGGGAAGGCGAGCAGTACTTC.

The rearrangement uses TRBV10-1 and TRBJ2-7, with 9 nucleotides matching TRBD2. J lost 11 bases, V lost 6 bases, and 8 bases had no gene match. This CDR3 is 12 amino acids long. CDR1 is WNHNN and CDR2 is SYGVQD in the germline V gene (reference sequence). CDR3 in DNA: TGCGCCAGCAGCTCCCTAGCGGGATTGAAGTACTTC. Its translation is CASSSLAGLKYF.

J is TRBJ2-7 and V is TRBV18, with 8 bases that match TRBD1. The CDR3 spans 12 residues. Trimming cost V 6 bases and J 4 bases; bases outside gene matches: 2. Germline loops: CDR1 KGHSH, CDR2 LQKENI. CDR3 sequence reads: CASSRTGYEQYF. The CDR3 DNA is TGTGCCAGCTCCCGGACAGGGTACGAGCAGTACTTC.

This clone was counted a single time. The chain is built from TRBV7-5 and TRBJ2-2; the table's D call TRBD2 went unverified against the DNA. TRBV7-5 is deemed a pseudogene. The CDR3 spans 15 residues. The CDR3 DNA follows: TGTGTCAGAAGCTTACTAGCGGGGTGGACCGGGGAGCTGTTTTTT. Residues: CVRSLLAGWTGELFF.

This sequence joins TRBV28 and TRBJ1-4, with 9 bases fitting TRBD1. CDR3 length: 15 amino acids. CDR1 and CDR2 from the germline V gene are MDHEN and SYDVKM. The V gene end was trimmed by 6 bases and the J gene end by 7 bases; junction bases not matched to a gene: 9. The CDR3 sequence is CASRKPGQGGEKLFF. The CDR3 nucleotides are TGTGCCAGCAGGAAACCGGGACAGGGAGGTGAAAAACTGTTTTTT.

The chain carries TRBV7-9 and TRBJ2-3; D uncertain. Germline assignment: CDR1 SEHNR and CDR2 FQNEAQ (reference sequence). The ends were cut back, 1 base at V and 3 bases at J, with 8 bases in the middle. The CDR3 spans 14 residues. Here the CDR3 reads CASSLVGRTDTQYF. DNA of the CDR3: TGTGCCAGCAGCTTAGTTGGGCGAACAGATACGCAGTATTTT.

V and J are TRBV28 and TRBJ1-1; D is ambiguous. This CDR3 is built from 11 residues. In germline, CDR1 is MDHEN, CDR2 SYDVKM. Trimming removed 5 bases at V and 7 bases at J, with 8 bases between. CDR3 in DNA: TGTGCCAGCAGTCAGAACCATGAAGCTTTCTTT. This translates into CASSQNHEAFF.

The gene calls are TRBV13 and TRBJ2-2; 8 bases map to TRBD2. This CDR3 spans 19 amino acids. CDR1 and CDR2 from the germline V gene are PRHDT and FYEKMQ (reference sequence). V was pared by 1 base and J by 4 bases, with 14 bases of the junction left unmatched. CDR3 loop: CASSLVDYGGAWGTGELFF. The CDR3 DNA is TGTGCCAGCAGCTTAGTCGACTACGGGGGGGCCTGGGGCACCGGGGAGCTGTTTTTT.

V usage is TRBV6-5 and J usage is TRBJ2-1, with no clear D. This CDR3 contains 14 residues. V was cut by 6 bases and J by 5 bases, with 14 bases left in between. Germline V lookup: CDR1 MNHEY, CDR2 SVGAGI. The CDR3 DNA follows: TGTGCCAGCAGGCGGAGTAATACCCACAATGAGCAGTTCTTC. It codes for CASRRSNTHNEQFF.

The chain carries TRBV3-1 (or the pseudogene TRBV3-2) and TRBJ1-1; D is ambiguous. CDR1 is LGHDT, CDR2 YNNKEL, per germline (reference sequence). V was shortened by 1 base and J by 4 bases, with 13 bases between the two germline ends. This CDR3 region has 15 residues. CDR3 nucleotides: TGTGCCAGCAGCCAAGGAGGAGGATGGGGCACTGAAGCTTTCTTT. Translation: CASSQGGGWGTEAFF.